The next 21 T cell receptor beta chains were all read from a single sample in a study of shared clonotypes between healthy human individuals. This table comes from immunoSEQ multiplex PCR, and its TCRdb copy is limited to in-frame clones, with some not included. The top ten hold under 30% of the sample, which has hundreds of thousands of clones, approximately 92% seen once. Naive CD8 cells comprised CD45RO-negative, CCR7-positively selected cells, excluding terminally differentiated effector memory CD45RA+ cells. The sample consisted of naive CD8+ T cells sorted from blood. Receptor source: a man aged 25 to 40 in good health.

This clone showed up just a few times. The chain combines TRBV13 with TRBJ2-1, with D possibly TRBD2 on 6 matching bases. Germline CDR1 reads PRHDT; CDR2 reads FYEKMQ (reference sequence). V was shortened by 5 bases and J by 5 bases, with 19 bases between the two germline ends. The CDR3 has 16 amino acids. This CDR3 is CASSPSALAKHNEQFF. The CDR3 region has the DNA TGTGCCAGCAGCCCCTCGGCTCTAGCGAAACACAATGAGCAGTTCTTC.

The chain carries TRBV6-1 and TRBJ2-7, with TRBD1 identical over 11 bases. Trimming at V came to 8 bases and at J to 2 bases, leaving 8 bases not matched to a gene. Germline CDR1 MNHNS, CDR2 SASEGT. The CDR3 is 15 residues long. In DNA, the CDR3 is TGTGCCAGCCATGAGGGGGGACAGGGGGCCTACGAGCAGTACTTC. It is translated as CASHEGGQGAYEQYF.

The chain combines TRBV7-9 with TRBJ2-1, with D possibly TRBD1 on 5 matching bases. The CDR3 totals 16 residues. Between the trimmed V and J ends, which lost 5 bases and 7 bases, there was a span of 21 bases. CDR1 is SEHNR and CDR2 is FQNEAQ in the germline V gene (reference sequence). The CDR3 DNA sequence: TGTGCCAGCAGCCCCCCCTGGGTCCGAAGGGGAAATGAGCAGTTCTTC. It specifies CASSPPWVRRGNEQFF.

The CDR3 spells CASSKFGQPQHF. Written as DNA, the CDR3 is TGTGCCAGCAGCAAATTTGGGCAGCCCCAGCATTTT. The rearrangement joins TRBV21-1 to TRBJ1-5. TRBV21-1 is labeled a pseudogene. The CDR3 has 12 amino acids.

The chain uses TRBV5-1 and TRBJ2-2, with 8 bases matching TRBD1. Trimming took 4 bases from V and 5 from J; bases not matched to a gene: 4. Germline lookup yields CDR1 SGHRS and CDR2 YFSETQ. This CDR3 spans 14 amino acids. CDR3 in amino acids: CASSARQGTGELFF. The DNA of the CDR3 is TGCGCCAGCAGCGCGAGACAGGGGACCGGGGAGCTGTTTTTT.

The chain combines TRBV7-9 with TRBJ2-7, with no clear D. The ends were cut back, 1 base at V and 0 bases at J, with 7 bases in the middle. The CDR3 length is 14 residues. Germline loops: CDR1 SEHNR, CDR2 FQNEAQ (reference sequence). The CDR3 DNA reads TGTGCCAGCAGCTTAGTGGTCATCTCCTACGAGCAGTACTTC. It specifies CASSLVVISYEQYF.

The V call is TRBV6-1, the J call TRBJ1-4; D remains ambiguous. V was cut by 3 bases and J by 6 bases, with 11 bases left in between. Germline assignment: CDR1 MNHNS and CDR2 SASEGT. The CDR3 contains 14 residues. The CDR3 DNA follows: TGTGCCAGCAGTGAGTGGGCGGGAGATGAAAAACTGTTTTTT. Its protein product is CASSEWAGDEKLFF.

The V call is TRBV27, the J call TRBJ2-7; perhaps D is TRBD1 or TRBD2 (5 bases each). V lost 3 bases to trimming and J lost 1 base, with 10 bases between them. CDR1 and CDR2 from the germline V gene are MNHEY and SMNVEV (reference sequence). The CDR3 consists of 14 residues. CDR3: CASSFGAFSYEQYF. CDR3 DNA sequence: TGTGCCAGCAGTTTCGGGGCGTTTTCCTACGAGCAGTACTTC.

The rearrangement uses TRBV2 and TRBJ2-1, with 10 bases aligning to TRBD2. CDR1 and CDR2 from the germline V gene are SNHLY and FYNNEI. The CDR3 has 18 amino acids. After removal of 3 bases from V and 7 bases from J, the junction contained 15 bases not matched to a gene. The CDR3 reads CASSDRPPLAGVGNEQFF. The DNA of the CDR3 is TGTGCCAGCAGTGACCGCCCCCCCCTAGCGGGAGTTGGTAATGAGCAGTTCTTC.

The chain carries TRBV7-6 and TRBJ2-1; D gene uncertain. The germline V gene encodes CDR1 SGHVS and CDR2 FNYEAQ. Trimming pared 2 bases from V and 2 bases from J, leaving 13 bases between. This CDR3 spans 16 amino acids. The CDR3 spells CASSLNGLRTYNEQFF. The CDR3 DNA reads TGTGCCAGCAGCTTAAATGGGTTGCGTACCTACAATGAGCAGTTCTTC. Supplemented by reference TRBV7-6 and TRBJ2-1, the full variable domain reads GAGVSQSPRYKVTKRGQDVALRCDPISGHVSLYWYRQALGQGPEFLTYFNYEAQQDKSGLPNDRFSAERPEGSISTLTIQRTEQRDSAMYRCASSLNGLRTYNEQFFGPGTRLTVL.

The chain carries TRBV14 and TRBJ2-1, with TRBD1 matching over 10 bases. J gave up 3 bases and V 3 bases, and 2 bases lay outside the gene matches. Germline CDR1 SGHDN, CDR2 FVKESK. The CDR3 has 15 amino acids. The CDR3 nucleotides read TGTGCCAGCAGCCAGGGACAGGGGTTCTACAATGAGCAGTTCTTC. This encodes CASSQGQGFYNEQFF.

This chain links TRBV29-1 with TRBJ2-7; 9 positions agree with TRBD1. Germline assignment: CDR1 SQVTM and CDR2 ANQGSEA. Trimming cost V 4 bases and J 5 bases; bases outside gene matches: 12. This CDR3 has 15 residues. Written as DNA, the CDR3 is TGCAGCGTTGTACGCGGGGACAGGGAATCCCACGAGCAGTACTTC. This codes for CSVVRGDRESHEQYF.

This chain links TRBV5-6 with TRBJ1-2; perhaps TRBD1 as D (5 bases). The length of the CDR3 is 17 residues. Deletions cut 4 bases from V and 3 bases from J, with 22 bases between. The germline gives CDR1 SGHDT, CDR2 YYEEEE. The CDR3 bases are TGTGCCAGCAGCCATAAGACAGAATGGGATTTTTACTATGGCTACACCTTC. Amino acid sequence: CASSHKTEWDFYYGYTF.

The J gene is TRBJ2-1, the V gene TRBV13, with 9 bases lining up with TRBD1. Unmatched junction bases numbered 6, after V lost 8 bases and J lost 4 bases. Germline CDR1 reads PRHDT; CDR2 reads FYEKMQ (reference sequence). This CDR3 has 14 residues. CDR3 coding DNA: TGTGCCAGCGGGGGGACAGGGCCGTACAATGAGCAGTTCTTC. Encoded protein: CASGGTGPYNEQFF.

J is TRBJ2-7 and V is TRBV5-5, with D unresolved. Between the trimmed V and J ends, which lost 4 bases and 2 bases, there was a span of 10 bases. This CDR3 is built from 13 residues. Per the germline V gene, CDR1 is SGHKS and CDR2 is YYEKEE (reference sequence). CDR3 DNA: TGTGCCAGCAGCCCAACGACTCCCTACGAGCAGTACTTC. Translating it yields CASSPTTPYEQYF.

With respect to this clone: The same CDR3 also results from other DNA sequences found in this sample. The chain couples TRBV29-1 to TRBJ2-2, with 7 bases identical to TRBD2. The trim removed 1 base at V and 4 bases at J, leaving 0 bases unmatched. Germline assignment: CDR1 SQVTM and CDR2 ANQGSEA. CDR3 length equals 13 residues. DNA of the CDR3: TGCAGCGTTGAAGCGGGAGGCACCGGGGAGCTGTTTTTT. It is translated as CSVEAGGTGELFF.

Concerning this clone itself: The same CDR3 arises from other DNA sequences in this sample as well. This sequence joins TRBV28 and TRBJ2-1; a weak D match, TRBD2 (6 bases). V lost 1 base, J lost 7 bases, and 8 bases lay in between. This CDR3 has 13 amino acids. CDR1 MDHEN and CDR2 SYDVKM come from the germline V gene. The CDR3: CASSLYGGNEQFF. Here the CDR3 DNA reads TGTGCCAGCAGTTTATATGGGGGGAATGAGCAGTTCTTC.

The chain recombines TRBV27 with TRBJ2-7, with TRBD2 as a possible D gene (5 bases). Germline loops: CDR1 MNHEY, CDR2 SMNVEV (reference sequence). The V end lost 5 bases, the J end lost 3 bases, and 11 bases lay between the germline ends. The CDR3 extends over 13 amino acids. The CDR3 DNA reads as TGTGCCAGCAGTACTAGTAACTACTACGAGCAGTACTTC. Translation: CASSTSNYYEQYF.

This chain connects TRBV7-9 to TRBJ2-1; D is perhaps TRBD2 (5 bases). Germline CDR1 SEHNR, CDR2 FQNEAQ (reference sequence). This CDR3 has 17 residues. Trimming removed 0 bases at V and 8 bases at J, with 20 bases between. This CDR3 is CASSLAGRTSSFYEQFF. The CDR3 coding sequence is TGTGCCAGCAGCTTAGCGGGTAGAACTAGTTCCTTTTATGAGCAGTTCTTC.

About this clone itself: Other DNA sequences in the sample encode the same CDR3. The chain couples TRBV27 to TRBJ1-1, with 8 bases lining up with TRBD1. This CDR3 has 14 amino acids. From germline, CDR1 is MNHEY and CDR2 SMNVEV (reference sequence). Unmatched junction bases numbered 3, after V lost 5 bases and J lost 1 base. The CDR3 nucleotides are TGTGCCAGCAGTCTAGGACAGGGGAACACTGAAGCTTTCTTT. Protein: CASSLGQGNTEAFF.

This rearrangement joins TRBV6-5 to TRBJ2-3; D could derive from TRBD1 or TRBD2 (5 bases each). This CDR3 has 16 amino acids. The germline V gene has CDR1 MNHEY and CDR2 SVGAGI. V shed 0 bases and J shed 0 bases, with 10 bases lying between them. CDR3 in amino acids: CASSYSGRLSTDTQYF. CDR3 nucleotide sequence: TGTGCCAGCAGTTACTCGGGACGCCTTAGCACAGATACGCAGTATTTT.